The entry below gives a single T cell receptor beta chain sequence along with its context. The CDR3 contains 15 residues. Germline trimming cut 4 bases from V and 4 bases from J; bases unmatched to any gene: 10. The germline gives CDR1 LNHNV, CDR2 YYDKDF (reference sequence). Repertoires were generated with immunoSEQ multiplex PCR, while TCRdb's copy carries only in-frame clones and drops some. The repertoire holds 150,000 to 200,000 clones, with roughly 90% as singletons. These data come from a study of control samples from healthy donors and cancer patients. The sequenced material came from blood. The rearrangement uses TRBV15 and TRBJ2-7; 7 bases agree with TRBD2. The TCR comes from a man aged 25-45 years in good health. CDR3 bases: TGTGCCACCAGCATCGGGCGGGGGAGTGTATACGAGCAGTACTTC. It specifies CATSIGRGSVYEQYF.